These T cell receptor beta chains were read from a single sample in a study of neurological immune-mediated disorders. TCRdb analysed the 5' RACE reads with MiXCR anew, one entry per CDR3 protein. The sample records around 130,000 distinct CDR3 sequences, more than 2.5% being singletons. Sequencing was carried out using PBMCs. These receptors all come from a woman in her 30s with multiple sclerosis. CDR3s include the opening cysteine and the closing phenylalanine or tryptophan. D genes are given only for firm matches. Where a row states a size, it is once, few, many or the class of an expanded clone; other rows omit it.

>TRBV20-1|TRBD1|many|TRBJ1-4
TGCAGTGCTCCGGACAGGGAGGGAGAAAAACTGTTTTTT
CSAPDREGEKLFF
>TRBV13|TRBD1|many|TRBJ1-4
TGTGCCAGCAGCTCAACAGGGGGCCGACCTAATGAAAAACTGTTTTTT
CASSSTGGRPNEKLFF
>TRBV5-1|.|few|TRBJ1-2
TGCGCCAGCAGCTTGCGGTCGGGGGATAACTATGGCTACACCTTC
CASSLRSGDNYGYTF
>TRBV18|.|many|TRBJ1-2
TGTGCCAGCTCATCCGACAGTGCTGATGGCTACACCTTC
CASSSDSADGYTF
>TRBV7-2|.|many|TRBJ2-1
TGTGCCAGCAGCTTAAGGACTACCAATGAGCAGTTCTTC
CASSLRTTNEQFF
>TRBV4-1|.|few|TRBJ2-5
TGCGCCAGCAGCGGAGGGACCGCAGCACGGTGGGGGACCCAGTACTTC
CASSGGTAARWGTQYF
>TRBV7-2|.|many|TRBJ2-2
TGTGCCAGCAGCTTAGAGGCAGGAGGCACCGGGGAGCTGTTTTTT
CASSLEAGGTGELFF
>TRBV5-1|TRBD1|many|TRBJ2-7
TGCGCCAGCAGCTTTGAACAGGGGTCCTACGAGCAGTACTTC
CASSFEQGSYEQYF
>TRBV7-2|TRBD1|many|TRBJ2-7
TGTGCCAGCAGCCCTCACAGGGGGACCCCCTACGAGCAGTACTTC
CASSPHRGTPYEQYF
>TRBV7-9|.|.|TRBJ1-1
TGTGCCAGCAGCACCCGGGACTTGCTTGAAGCTTTCTTT
CASSTRDLLEAFF
>TRBV20-1|.|many|TRBJ1-2
TGCAGTGCTTGGCGGGCAGGAGCTAACTATGGCTACACCTTC
CSAWRAGANYGYTF
>TRBV5-1|.|many|TRBJ2-3
TGCGCCAGCAGCTTGGGAGGGAGCACAGATACGCAGTATTTT
CASSLGGSTDTQYF
>TRBV5-1|.|many|TRBJ2-7
TGCGCCAGCAGCTTGATCGTCGGCGAGCAGTACTTC
CASSLIVGEQYF
>TRBV5-1|.|many|TRBJ1-5
TGCGCCAGCAGCCTTGGGCCTAGCAATCAGCCCCAGCATTTT
CASSLGPSNQPQHF
>TRBV7-7|.|many|TRBJ2-1
TGTGCCAGCAGCCTCCTGACTAGGAAGGTTCATGAGCAGTTCTTC
CASSLLTRKVHEQFF
>TRBV29-1|TRBD1|many|TRBJ2-5
TGCAGCGTTGAGACCGGGACAGGGGGCCACTTCCAAGAGACCCAGTACTTC
CSVETGTGGHFQETQYF
>TRBV29-1|.|many|TRBJ2-5
TGCAGCGTTGTCTCCAGTATAGAGACCCAGTACTTC
CSVVSSIETQYF
>TRBV5-1|.|many|TRBJ1-1
TGCGCCAGCAGCTCAATGGACACTGAAGCTTTCTTT
CASSSMDTEAFF
>TRBV11-2|TRBD2|many|TRBJ2-1
TGTGCCAGCAGCTCCCCGACTAGCCGGAGAGGTTACAATGAGCAGTTCTTC
CASSSPTSRRGYNEQFF
>TRBV5-5|.|many|TRBJ2-5
TGTGCCAGCAGCTTGGAGGGCAGGCTACAAGAGACCCAGTACTTC
CASSLEGRLQETQYF
>TRBV20-1|.|many|TRBJ1-1
TGCAGTGCTAGCGGCGGGAGAGCGGCTGAAGCTTTCTTT
CSASGGRAAEAFF
>TRBV29-1|.|many|TRBJ2-1
TGCAGCGTGTACGGAGGCCGATTGTACAATGAGCAGTTCTTC
CSVYGGRLYNEQFF
>TRBV7-2|.|many|TRBJ2-7
TGTGCCAGCAGCCCCGGGATTCCAAACTACGAGCAGTACTTC
CASSPGIPNYEQYF
>TRBV5-1|TRBD2|.|TRBJ2-3
TGCGCCAGCAGCTCCCTCCTAGCGGGGGGGTTCGTAGATACGCAGTATTTT
CASSSLLAGGFVDTQYF
>TRBV5-1|.|many|TRBJ1-6
TGCGCCAGCAGATATCAGGGATCCTATAATTCACCCCTCCACTTT
CASRYQGSYNSPLHF
>TRBV18|.|many|TRBJ2-3
TGTGCCAGCTCACCTGGGACACTCACAGATACGCAGTATTTT
CASSPGTLTDTQYF
>TRBV7-2|.|many|TRBJ2-2
TGTGCCAGCAGCTTAGCAGCTAAGCCCGGGGAGCTGTTTTTT
CASSLAAKPGELFF
>TRBV20-1|.|many|TRBJ2-1
TGCAGTGCTTCCGTTACCGGGACTCAACCCCACAATGAGCAGTTCTTC
CSASVTGTQPHNEQFF
>TRBV7-9|.|many|TRBJ1-2
TGTGCCACTAGTCCCAGGGGAGAGGAGGGCTACACCTTC
CATSPRGEEGYTF
>TRBV12-3/TRBV12-4|TRBD1|many|TRBJ1-1
TGTGCCAGCAGAGGACAGGGTGTAACTGAAGCTTTCTTT
CASRGQGVTEAFF
>TRBV12-3/TRBV12-4|.|many|TRBJ1-4
TGTGCCAGCAGTTTGTTTAATGAAAAACTGTTTTTT
CASSLFNEKLFF
>TRBV29-1|TRBD2|many|TRBJ2-7
TGCAGCGTGGGGTTTCGGGGGGTTCTTAACGAGCAGTACTTC
CSVGFRGVLNEQYF
>TRBV27|TRBD2|many|TRBJ2-3
TGTGCCAGCAGCCACGGAGCGGGGCAGGGTACGCAGTATTTT
CASSHGAGQGTQYF
>TRBV19|.|many|TRBJ2-7
TGTGCCAGTAGTAAGAACAGGGATATAGACTACGAGCAGTACTTC
CASSKNRDIDYEQYF
>TRBV7-9|.|few|TRBJ1-5
TGTGCCAGCAGCTTAGAAGAAAATCAGCCCCAGCATTTT
CASSLEENQPQHF
>TRBV7-9|TRBD1|many|TRBJ2-5
TGTGCCAGCAGCTCGGGACAGGGTACAGAGACCCAGTACTTC
CASSSGQGTETQYF
>TRBV5-6|TRBD1|many|TRBJ1-2
TGTGCCAGCAGCTTCGGGACAGGGGGCCCTCTGAATGGCTACACCTTC
CASSFGTGGPLNGYTF
>TRBV6-2/TRBV6-3|.|few|TRBJ2-1
TGTGCCAGCAGTTACTCAGCGTCAATGTCTCGGTTCGATGAGCAGTTCTTC
CASSYSASMSRFDEQFF
>TRBV2|TRBD1|.|TRBJ1-1
TGTGCCAGCAGTGATTTACAGGGGACGGATCCGAAAGCTTTCTTT
CASSDLQGTDPKAFF
>TRBV5-1|.|many|TRBJ1-1
TGCGCCAGCAGCTTGGCTGGAATTAGTGCGGCTTTCTTT
CASSLAGISAAFF
>TRBV5-1|.|many|TRBJ1-1
TGCGCCAGCAGCTTGGCAGGGCCATCCCGGAACACTGAAGCTTTCTTT
CASSLAGPSRNTEAFF
>TRBV15|TRBD1|many|TRBJ1-1
TGTGCCACCAGAACTGGGACAGAGAACACTGAAGCTTTCTTT
CATRTGTENTEAFF
>TRBV5-1|.|many|TRBJ2-3
TGCGCCAGCAGCTTGACCGGGGAGACACCAGATACGCAGTATTTT
CASSLTGETPDTQYF
>TRBV20-1|.|many|TRBJ1-2
TGCAGTGCTAGAGAACTAGGGGCCTATGGCTACACCTTC
CSARELGAYGYTF
>TRBV4-3|TRBD1|many|TRBJ1-2
TGCGCCAGCAGCCAAGGCCAGGGGGAGTATGGCTACACCTTC
CASSQGQGEYGYTF
>TRBV5-1|TRBD2|many|TRBJ2-1
TGCGCCAGCAGCACCGCCGGACTAGCGGGGGACAATGAGCAGTTCTTC
CASSTAGLAGDNEQFF
>TRBV7-2|TRBD2|many|TRBJ2-5
TGTGCCACTTCCCTAGCGGGTACCCAAGAGACCCAGTACTTC
CATSLAGTQETQYF